The clone carrying this TCR beta chain occurred a few times. Method: immunoSEQ multiplex PCR; TCRdb's copy keeps in-frame clones and lacks some. This table has approximately 160,000 clones, roughly 87% appearing once. The sample belongs to a study of blood T cell repertoires in COVID-19. Study overall: The origin of the acute and convalescent COVID-19 samples was the United States, Italy and Spain.

With 2 bases removed from V and 4 bases from J, the gap between germline ends came to 5 bases. Looked up from germline, CDR1 is GTSNPN and CDR2 is SVGIG (reference sequence). This CDR3 comprises 11 residues. Residents of 24 US areas, aged about 18 to 100 years, made up the participants. Donors in Cohort 3 counted as recovered after two negative PCRs, clearance, or symptom resolution. The sequencing sample was made of PBMCs or T cells enriched from blood (not recorded which). V and J are TRBV30 and TRBJ1-2; D is undetermined. The TCR comes from a woman aged 45-59 years who had recovered from COVID-19. The DNA for the CDR3 is TGTGCCTGGAGTCCGGGCTATGGCTACACCTTC. Residues: CAWSPGYGYTF.